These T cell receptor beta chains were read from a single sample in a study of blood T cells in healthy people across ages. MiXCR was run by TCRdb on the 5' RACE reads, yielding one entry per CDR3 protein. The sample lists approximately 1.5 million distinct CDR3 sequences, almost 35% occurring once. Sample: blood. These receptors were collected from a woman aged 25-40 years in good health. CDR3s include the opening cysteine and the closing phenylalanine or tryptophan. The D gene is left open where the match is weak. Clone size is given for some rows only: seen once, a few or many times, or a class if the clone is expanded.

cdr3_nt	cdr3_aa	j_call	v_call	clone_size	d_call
TGCAGTGCTAGAGTTCTGGGGAATTATGGCTACACCTTC	CSARVLGNYGYTF	TRBJ1-2	TRBV20-1	few	NA
TGTGCCAGCAGCTACCGACAGGGATTGGACAATGAGCAGTTCTTC	CASSYRQGLDNEQFF	TRBJ2-1	TRBV7-2	few	TRBD1
TGTGCCAGCAGTGGGGACAGGGGTTTGTACAATGAGCAGTTCTTC	CASSGDRGLYNEQFF	TRBJ2-1	TRBV25-1	NA	TRBD1
TGTGCCAGCAGCCGCGAGCGGGGGCCGTACTCCTACGAGCAGTACTTC	CASSRERGPYSYEQYF	TRBJ2-7	TRBV4-2	NA	TRBD2
TGTGCCAGCAGCTCGTGGGACCTGGGAGGGGAGACCCAGTACTTC	CASSSWDLGGETQYF	TRBJ2-5	TRBV7-6	few	TRBD2
TGCAGCGTTGAAGGGCTAGCGGGAGGGAGCGAGCAGTACTTC	CSVEGLAGGSEQYF	TRBJ2-7	TRBV29-1	many	TRBD2
TGCGCCAGCAGGGAGGGGGAGGGGAGCTATGGCTACACCTTC	CASREGEGSYGYTF	TRBJ1-2	TRBV4-1	few	NA
TGTGCCAGCAGTTACCTTTTGGGCTTGCAGGGCACAGATACGCAGTATTTT	CASSYLLGLQGTDTQYF	TRBJ2-3	TRBV6-5	few	NA
TGTGCCAGCAGCCGATTAGCGGGAGAAGCGCACGAGCAGTACTTC	CASSRLAGEAHEQYF	TRBJ2-7	TRBV3-1	NA	TRBD2
TGTGCCAGCAGCCCCCGCGGACTCCCTAACTATGGCTACACCTTC	CASSPRGLPNYGYTF	TRBJ1-2	TRBV12-3/TRBV12-4	NA	NA
TGCGCCAGCAGCTCCGACCCTAGCGGGCGGTACGAGCAGTACTTC	CASSSDPSGRYEQYF	TRBJ2-7	TRBV5-1	NA	TRBD2
TGCAGTGCTAGAGATCGGGGAGCGGGGGGCACAGATACGCAGTATTTT	CSARDRGAGGTDTQYF	TRBJ2-3	TRBV20-1	few	TRBD2
TGTGCCAGCCGACACTCAACGACCGGACAGGGTAGAAAAGGCGCTGAAGCTTTCTTT	CASRHSTTGQGRKGAEAFF	TRBJ1-1	TRBV27	once	TRBD1
TGTGCCAGCAGCGAAGACAGGTACAATGAGCAGTTCTTC	CASSEDRYNEQFF	TRBJ2-1	TRBV7-6	NA	NA
TGTGCCAGTGGGGGGCAGGGCCTCTATGGCTACACCTTC	CASGGQGLYGYTF	TRBJ1-2	TRBV9	NA	NA
TGTGCCAGCAGTTCAATCGGGACAGGGTTGAGCGAGCAGTACTTC	CASSSIGTGLSEQYF	TRBJ2-7	TRBV27	few	TRBD1
TGTGCCAGCACCTTTGGGGGAGGTGGCAATGAGCAGTTCTTC	CASTFGGGGNEQFF	TRBJ2-1	TRBV28	few	NA
TGTGCCAGCAGCTTGCAGTGGACCCTTAATGGCGGCTACACCTTC	CASSLQWTLNGGYTF	TRBJ1-2	TRBV5-5	NA	NA
TGTGCCAGCAGTGCTCTAGCGGGGACCGGGGAGCTGTTTTTT	CASSALAGTGELFF	TRBJ2-2	TRBV25-1	few	TRBD2
TGCAGTGTATCGCCCCACTATGGCTACACCTTC	CSVSPHYGYTF	TRBJ1-2	TRBV20-1	NA	NA
TGTGCCAGCAGTACCGCAGGGGACAATGAGCAGTTCTTC	CASSTAGDNEQFF	TRBJ2-1	TRBV12-3/TRBV12-4	NA	NA
TGCAGCGTTGGAGGGACTAGCGGGGGTTGGGCCTACAATGAGCAGTTCTTC	CSVGGTSGGWAYNEQFF	TRBJ2-1	TRBV29-1	many	TRBD2
TGTGCCATGCGGTACACTAGCACAGATACGCAGTATTTT	CAMRYTSTDTQYF	TRBJ2-3	TRBV18	once	NA
TGTGCCAGCAGCTTGGCGACAGGGGCAAACTACGAGCAGTACTTC	CASSLATGANYEQYF	TRBJ2-7	TRBV5-5	NA	TRBD1
TGCAGTGCTATAACGGGGGTCCCCGCATACAATGAGCAGTTCTTC	CSAITGVPAYNEQFF	TRBJ2-1	TRBV20-1	NA	NA
TGTGCCGGCAGTTTAAGGGGCGAGCCCACCAATGAGCAGTTCTTC	CAGSLRGEPTNEQFF	TRBJ2-1	TRBV12-3/TRBV12-4	NA	NA
TGTGCCAGCAGGGGTGCCCGAAGGGGGCTTGATGGCTACACCTTC	CASRGARRGLDGYTF	TRBJ1-2	TRBV12-3/TRBV12-4	NA	TRBD1